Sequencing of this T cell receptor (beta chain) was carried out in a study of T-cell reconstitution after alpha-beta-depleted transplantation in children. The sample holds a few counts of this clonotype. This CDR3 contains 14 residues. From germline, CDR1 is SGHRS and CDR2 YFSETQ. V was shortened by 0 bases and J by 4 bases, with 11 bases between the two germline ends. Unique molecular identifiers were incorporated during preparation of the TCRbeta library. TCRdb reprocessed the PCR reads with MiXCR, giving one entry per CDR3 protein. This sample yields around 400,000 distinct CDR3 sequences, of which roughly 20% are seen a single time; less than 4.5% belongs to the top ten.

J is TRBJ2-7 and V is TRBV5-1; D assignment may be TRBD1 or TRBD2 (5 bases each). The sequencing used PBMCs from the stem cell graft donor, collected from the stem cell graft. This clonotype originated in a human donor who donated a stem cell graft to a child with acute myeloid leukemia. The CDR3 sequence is CASSLGGAVYEQYF. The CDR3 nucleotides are TGCGCCAGCAGCTTGGGAGGGGCGGTATACGAGCAGTACTTC.